This paragraph reports one TCR beta chain. This sample was taken from a study of technical replicates of blood from a few donors. This table comes from immunoSEQ multiplex PCR, and its TCRdb copy is limited to in-frame clones, with some not included. The repertoire has tens of thousands of clones, more than 90% of them found once; the top ten carry approximately 0.36%. This CDR3 spans 12 amino acids. Germline V gene lookup returns CDR1 SEHNR and CDR2 FQNEAQ (reference sequence). The V end was cut by 6 bases, the J end by 5 bases, with 10 bases between. Specimen: T cells isolated from PBMCs. This TCR was sampled from a human donor in good health. The chain recombines TRBV7-9 with TRBJ1-2; D unclear. The CDR3 DNA reads TGTGCCAGCAGTTGGAGGGAATATGGCTACACCTTC. As protein: CASSWREYGYTF.